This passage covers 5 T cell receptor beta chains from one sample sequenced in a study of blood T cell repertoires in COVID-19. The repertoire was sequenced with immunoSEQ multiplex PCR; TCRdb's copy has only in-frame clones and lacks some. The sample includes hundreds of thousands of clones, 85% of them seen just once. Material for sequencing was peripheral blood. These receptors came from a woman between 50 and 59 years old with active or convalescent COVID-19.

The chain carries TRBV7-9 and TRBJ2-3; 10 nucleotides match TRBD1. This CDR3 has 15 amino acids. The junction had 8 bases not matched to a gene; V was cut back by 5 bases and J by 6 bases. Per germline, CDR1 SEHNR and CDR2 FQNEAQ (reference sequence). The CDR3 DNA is TGTGCCAGCAGCCCAGGGGACAGGGGATGGGATACGCAGTATTTT. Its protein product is CASSPGDRGWDTQYF. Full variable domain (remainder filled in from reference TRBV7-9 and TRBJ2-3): DTGVSQNPRHKITKRGQNVTFRCDPISEHNRLYWYRQTLGQGPEFLTYFQNEAQLEKSRLLSDRFSAERPKGSFSTLEIQRTEQGDSAMYLCASSPGDRGWDTQYFGPGTRLTVL.

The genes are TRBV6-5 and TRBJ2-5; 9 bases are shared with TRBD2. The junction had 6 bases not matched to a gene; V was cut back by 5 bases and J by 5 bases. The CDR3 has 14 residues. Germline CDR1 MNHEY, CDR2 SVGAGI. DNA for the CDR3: TGTGCCAGCAGTCGACTAGCGGCCCAGGAGACCCAGTACTTC. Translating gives CASSRLAAQETQYF.

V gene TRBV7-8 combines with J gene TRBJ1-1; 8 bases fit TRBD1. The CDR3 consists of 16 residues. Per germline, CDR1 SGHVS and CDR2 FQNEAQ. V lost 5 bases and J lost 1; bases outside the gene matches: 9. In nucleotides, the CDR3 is TGTGCCAGCAGCCAACAGGGGGAAACACAGAACACTGAAGCTTTCTTT. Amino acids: CASSQQGETQNTEAFF. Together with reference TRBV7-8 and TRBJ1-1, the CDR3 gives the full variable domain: GAGVSQSPRYKVAKRGQDVALRCDPISGHVSLFWYQQALGQGPEFLTYFQNEAQLDKSGLPSDRFFAERPEGSVSTLKIQRTQQEDSAVYLCASSQQGETQNTEAFFGQGTRLTVV.

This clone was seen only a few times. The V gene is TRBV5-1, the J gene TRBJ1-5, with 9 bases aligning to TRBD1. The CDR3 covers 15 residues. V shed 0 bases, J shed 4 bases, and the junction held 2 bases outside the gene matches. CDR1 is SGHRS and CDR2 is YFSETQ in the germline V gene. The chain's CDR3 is CASSLAGTGNQPQHF. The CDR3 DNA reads TGCGCCAGCAGCTTGGCCGGGACAGGGAATCAGCCCCAGCATTTT.

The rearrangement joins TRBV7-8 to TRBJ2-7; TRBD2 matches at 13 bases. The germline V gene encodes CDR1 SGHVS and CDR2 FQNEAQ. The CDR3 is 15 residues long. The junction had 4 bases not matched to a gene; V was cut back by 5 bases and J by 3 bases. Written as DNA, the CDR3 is TGTGCCAGCAGCACACGGACTAGCGGGAGCTACGAGCAGTACTTC. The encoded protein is CASSTRTSGSYEQYF.